Listed below are T cell receptor beta chains from one sample, sequenced in a study of T cells in Graves' hyperthyroidism and ophthalmopathy. In TCRdb, the multiplex PCR reads were re-called with MiXCR into one record per CDR3 protein. Among roughly 600,000 distinct CDR3 sequences, roughly 15% were seen once, and the ten largest hold 9.5% to 15%. Sequencing input: blood. These receptors were obtained from a woman aged 50 to 60 with Graves' ophthalmopathy. Both conserved end residues are part of each CDR3. Fields, in order: V gene, J gene, D gene, clone size, CDR3 protein, CDR3 DNA. D genes are given only for firm matches. A clone size is listed for some rows: how often the clone was seen (once, few, many), or a class if it is expanded.

TRBV5-1	TRBJ2-3	.	many	CASSPQSTDTQYF	TGCGCCAGCAGCCCCCAGAGCACAGATACGCAGTATTTT
TRBV28	TRBJ1-5	.	many	CASSLIGWDENQPQHF	TGTGCCAGCAGTTTAATAGGGTGGGATGAGAATCAGCCCCAGCATTTT
TRBV7-9	TRBJ2-1	TRBD2	few	CASRGAAGLAGELFYNEQFF	TGTGCCAGCCGCGGGGCCGCGGGACTAGCGGGAGAACTGTTCTACAATGAGCAGTTCTTC
TRBV12-3/TRBV12-4	TRBJ2-4	.	.	CASSFRGRAKNIQYF	TGTGCCAGCAGTTTCCGTGGCAGGGCCAAAAACATTCAGTACTTC
TRBV25-1	TRBJ1-2	.	once	CASSEYGSGGLGYTF	TGTGCCAGCAGTGAATACGGCAGCGGTGGACTTGGCTACACCTTC
TRBV5-8	TRBJ1-5	.	.	CASRSRTGNQPQHF	TGTGCCAGCAGATCGAGGACAGGCAATCAGCCCCAGCATTTT
TRBV10-2	TRBJ1-1	.	.	CASKIGGRGVTAFF	TGCGCCAGCAAGATAGGGGGGCGCGGAGTTACTGCTTTCTTT
TRBV20-1	TRBJ2-1	.	many	CSASSGSYNEQFF	TGCAGTGCTAGTAGCGGATCCTACAATGAGCAGTTCTTC
TRBV18	TRBJ2-3	.	few	CASSVSGVSTDTQYF	TGTGCCAGCTCAGTTAGCGGAGTTAGCACAGATACGCAGTATTTT
TRBV2	TRBJ2-3	.	many	CASRPQPPWTDTQYF	TGTGCCAGCAGGCCCCAGCCCCCCTGGACAGATACGCAGTATTTT
TRBV20-1	TRBJ1-5	TRBD1	many	CSAVRQGGNQPQHF	TGCAGTGCTGTCCGACAGGGGGGCAATCAGCCCCAGCATTTT
TRBV29-1	TRBJ1-1	.	.	CSVTLAEAFF	TGCAGCGTCACCCTGGCTGAAGCTTTCTTT
TRBV5-1	TRBJ2-3	TRBD2	.	CASSPPLGLARTDTQYF	TGTGCCAGCAGCCCCCCTCTAGGACTAGCGCGCACAGATACGCAGTATTTT
TRBV28	TRBJ2-3	.	many	CASGLATDTQYF	TGTGCCAGCGGACTGGCTACAGATACGCAGTATTTT
TRBV12-3/TRBV12-4	TRBJ2-1	.	.	CASSPSLPGYNEQFF	TGTGCCAGCAGCCCGAGCTTGCCGGGTTACAATGAGCAGTTCTTC